One sample yielded the 26 T cell receptor beta chains listed below, sequenced in a study of long-term antiretroviral therapy in people with HIV. The assay, immunoSEQ v3.0, was run at survey level. Libraries were prepared by immunoSEQ multiplex PCR; TCRdb keeps only in-frame clonotypes and omits some of them. The sample records 25,000 to 35,000 clones, around 97% being singletons. The material sequenced was unsorted PBMCs, taken 6.9 years after starting antiretroviral therapy. These receptors were collected from a man aged 30-40 years with HIV.

The CDR3 reads CASSPTAYEQYF. The CDR3, as DNA: TGTGCCAGCTCACCCACAGCCTACGAGCAGTACTTC. This rearrangement joins TRBV18 to TRBJ2-7; D ambiguous. The CDR3 loop spans 12 amino acids. From germline, CDR1 is KGHSH and CDR2 LQKENI. Deletions cut 3 bases from V and 2 bases from J, with 5 bases between.

This chain joins TRBV29-1 and TRBJ2-2, with 7 bases aligning to TRBD2. Germline trimming cut 7 bases from V and 6 bases from J; bases unmatched to any gene: 14. Germline V gene data show CDR1 as SQVTM and CDR2 as ANQGSEA. The length of the CDR3 is 15 residues. CDR3 region: CSASLRGRLAGELFF. CDR3 nucleotide sequence: TGCAGCGCTTCCCTGCGGGGGAGGTTGGCCGGGGAGCTGTTTTTT.

CDR3 region: CASSFKGRNTEAFF. The CDR3 nucleotides read TGTGCCAGCAGCTTTAAAGGTCGGAACACTGAAGCTTTCTTT. The J gene is TRBJ1-1, the V gene TRBV7-2, with D uncertain. This CDR3 has 14 residues. Per germline, CDR1 SGHTA and CDR2 FQGNSA. V was trimmed by 3 bases and J by 1 base, leaving 9 bases between them. Full variable domain (missing parts from reference TRBV7-2 and TRBJ1-1): GAGVSQSPSNKVTEKGKDVELRCDPISGHTALYWYRQSLGQGLEFLIYFQGNSAPDKSGLPSDRFSAERTGGSVSTLTIQRTQQEDSAVYLCASSFKGRNTEAFFGQGTRLTVV.

This chain joins TRBV11-3 and TRBJ2-7; D is possibly TRBD1 or TRBD2 (5 bases each). The CDR3 extends over 18 amino acids. Germline values: CDR1 SGHNT, CDR2 YENEEA. V was trimmed by 0 bases and J by 2 bases, leaving 20 bases between them. CDR3 sequence reads: CASSLDLNGAPRAYEQYF. For the CDR3, the DNA is TGTGCCAGCAGCTTAGATCTAAACGGGGCCCCTAGGGCCTACGAGCAGTACTTC.

This chain connects TRBV10-3 to TRBJ1-2; TRBD1 aligns across 9 bases. There are 17 residues in the CDR3. CDR1 is ENHRY, CDR2 SYGVKD, per germline. V shed 2 bases and J 4 bases; nucleotides not matched to a gene: 11. CDR3 sequence (DNA): TGTGCCATCAGTGAGGCCGGGACAGGGCTCTCGTCCTATGGCTACACCTTC. It codes for CAISEAGTGLSSYGYTF.

The count of this clone is one. The CDR3 protein is CASSYRGNQPQHF. The CDR3 DNA follows: TGTGCCAGCAGTTACAGGGGGAATCAGCCCCAGCATTTT. The genes are TRBV6-6 and TRBJ1-5; possible D gene TRBD1, 6 bases. The CDR3 runs 13 residues. V lost 2 bases and J lost 4, with 6 bases in between. Germline assignment: CDR1 MNHNY and CDR2 SVGAGI (reference sequence).

The chain links TRBV2 to TRBJ1-4, with a tentative D call TRBD1 (5 bases). The CDR3 length is 15 residues. Germline V gene data show CDR1 as SNHLY and CDR2 as FYNNEI. V was cut by 8 bases and J by 0 bases, with 13 bases left in between. Here the CDR3 DNA reads TGTGCCAGCGGGACGGTGAGACCAACTAATGAAAAACTGTTTTTT. It encodes CASGTVRPTNEKLFF.

A note on this clone: Sequence at one end of the junction differs from germline and may be a read error. The chain couples TRBV10-2 to TRBJ2-7; 7 bases agree with TRBD2. The CDR3 spans 15 residues. CDR1 is WSHSY and CDR2 is SAAADI in the germline V gene. CDR3 amino acids: CASSEGIAGSHEQYF. The CDR3 DNA reads TGCGCCAGCAGTGAAGGTATAGCGGGCTCCCACGAGCAGTACTTC.

V is TRBV4-1 and J is TRBJ2-5, with unresolved D. Germline assignment: CDR1 MGHRA and CDR2 YSYEKL. V lost 1 base and J lost 1, with 4 bases in between. The CDR3 loop spans 13 amino acids. In DNA form, the CDR3 reads TGCGCCAGCAGCCAAGTCACCCAAGAGACCCAGTACTTC. It translates to CASSQVTQETQYF.

This rearrangement joins TRBV9 to TRBJ2-3, with unresolved D. The CDR3 has 16 amino acids. The germline V and J ends were trimmed by 4 bases and 2 bases, with 17 bases remaining between them. Germline V gene sequence: CDR1 SGDLS, CDR2 YYNGEE. The CDR3 nucleotides read TGTGCCAGCAGCCTCCATGGCGGCGGAGCCACAGATACGCAGTATTTT. It specifies CASSLHGGGATDTQYF.

On this clone itself: A read error may produce the germline difference seen at one junction end. The chain is built from TRBV5-6 and TRBJ1-5; no clear D gene. This CDR3 region has 13 residues. Germline V gene sequence: CDR1 SGHDT, CDR2 YYEEEE. The DNA of the CDR3 is TGTGCCAGCAGCTTCGGAAGCACTCAGCCCCAGCATTTT. Amino acids: CASSFGSTQPQHF.

This clone was counted a single time. The chain links TRBV11-2 to TRBJ1-3; D may be TRBD1 (5 bases). V lost 5 bases and J 9 bases, leaving 17 bases between the germline ends. CDR3 size: 14 residues. The germline V gene encodes CDR1 SGHAT and CDR2 FQNNGV. The CDR3 sequence is CASSPPRAAGTIYF. CDR3 in DNA: TGTGCCAGCAGCCCCCCCAGGGCCGCCGGCACCATATATTTT. Full variable domain (rest looked up from reference TRBV11-2 and TRBJ1-3): EAGVAQSPRYKIIEKRQSVAFWCNPISGHATLYWYQQILGQGPKLLIQFQNNGVVDDSQLPKDRFSAERLKGVDSTLKIQPAKLEDSAVYLCASSPPRAAGTIYFGEGSWLTVV.

The chain uses TRBV11-2 and TRBJ2-2; the D gene could be TRBD1 or TRBD2 (5 bases each). Per the germline V gene, CDR1 is SGHAT and CDR2 is FQNNGV. Deletions cut 2 bases from V and 2 bases from J, with 12 bases between. CDR3 length: 16 residues. In DNA form, the CDR3 reads TGTGCCAGCAGCTTAAATCCGGGACCCAACACCGGGGAGCTGTTTTTT. Its protein is CASSLNPGPNTGELFF.

The chain couples TRBV9 to TRBJ2-5, with 11 bases fitting TRBD2. This CDR3 spans 16 amino acids. V shed 0 bases and J 3 bases; nucleotides not matched to a gene: 4. Germline values: CDR1 SGDLS, CDR2 YYNGEE. DNA of the CDR3: TGTGCCAGCAGCGTAGGTCTAGCGGGAGGAGAAGAGACCCAGTACTTC. It specifies CASSVGLAGGEETQYF.

The chain employs TRBV7-2 and TRBJ1-4; TRBD1 agrees at 7 bases. The CDR3 spans 15 residues. V was pared by 0 bases and J by 6 bases, with 4 bases of the junction left unmatched. Looked up from germline, CDR1 is SGHTA and CDR2 is FQGNSA. CDR3 nucleotides: TGTGCCAGCAGCTTAGCAGGGGGCTACGATGAAAAACTGTTTTTT. Amino acid sequence: CASSLAGGYDEKLFF.

V usage is TRBV19 and J usage is TRBJ2-3, with unresolved D. V was cut by 7 bases and J by 0 bases, with 11 bases left in between. CDR1 is LNHDA, CDR2 SQIVND, per germline (reference sequence). The CDR3 consists of 14 residues. CDR3 DNA sequence: TGTGCCAGTACCTATGACCCTAGCACAGATACGCAGTATTTT. Protein: CASTYDPSTDTQYF.

J is TRBJ2-5 and V is TRBV18; D is unclear. Trimming stripped 3 bases from V and 0 bases from J, with 14 bases between. The CDR3 runs 16 residues. The germline V gene has CDR1 KGHSH and CDR2 LQKENI. The CDR3 spells CASSPNKVTYQETQYF. The CDR3 nucleotides read TGTGCCAGCTCACCGAACAAAGTTACGTACCAAGAGACCCAGTACTTC.

V usage is TRBV2 and J usage is TRBJ1-2, with 8 bases lining up with TRBD1. CDR1 and CDR2 from the germline V gene are SNHLY and FYNNEI. V dropped 6 bases and J dropped 4; count of bases not matched to a gene: 13. The CDR3 loop spans 16 amino acids. CDR3 in amino acids: CASSSRQGIVGYGYTF. The CDR3 DNA sequence: TGTGCCAGCAGCTCAAGACAGGGGATCGTGGGCTATGGCTACACCTTC.

The chain uses TRBV19 and TRBJ1-1; D might be TRBD1 (6 bases). Per the germline V gene, CDR1 is LNHDA and CDR2 is SQIVND (reference sequence). V lost 4 bases, J lost 4 bases, and 16 bases lay in between. There are 15 residues in the CDR3. CDR3 coding DNA: TGTGCCAGTAGTACGTACAGGGAAGGGTTCACTGAAGCTTTCTTT. Translation: CASSTYREGFTEAFF.

The rearrangement links TRBV29-1 to TRBJ1-5; D call uncertain. From germline, CDR1 is SQVTM and CDR2 ANQGSEA. V dropped 3 bases and J dropped 3 bases, with 9 bases sitting between them. The CDR3 is 13 residues long. CDR3 nucleotides: TGCAGCGTTGATTTGGGTCCCAATCAGCCCCAGCATTTT. Encoded protein: CSVDLGPNQPQHF.

V usage is TRBV4-1 and J usage is TRBJ2-5; possible D gene TRBD2, 5 bases. CDR1 and CDR2 (germline): MGHRA, YSYEKL. The CDR3 has 14 residues. The germline V and J ends were trimmed by 0 bases and 5 bases, with 10 bases remaining between them. The CDR3 DNA reads as TGCGCCAGCAGCCAAGATCCGGGATCCGAGACCCAGTACTTC. Protein sequence: CASSQDPGSETQYF.

This chain links TRBV5-1 with TRBJ2-7, with TRBD1 matching 8 bases. Losses at the gene ends were 1 base for V and 3 bases for J; bases not matched to a gene: 3. Looked up from germline, CDR1 is SGHRS and CDR2 is YFSETQ. This CDR3 is built from 14 residues. The CDR3 region is CASSLTTGGYEQYF. The CDR3 coding sequence is TGCGCCAGCAGCTTGACAACAGGGGGCTACGAGCAGTACTTC.

The genes are TRBV18 and TRBJ1-2; weak D call: TRBD1 (6 bases). With 1 base removed from V and 3 bases from J, the gap between germline ends came to 12 bases. From germline, CDR1 is KGHSH and CDR2 LQKENI. This CDR3 has 15 residues. The CDR3 DNA reads as TGTGCCAGCTCACCACTTAGGGGGACGGACTATGGCTACACCTTC. This translates into CASSPLRGTDYGYTF.

The gene calls are TRBV27 and TRBJ2-7; D perhaps matches TRBD1 (7 bases). Germline V lookup: CDR1 MNHEY, CDR2 SMNVEV (reference sequence). Trimming took 11 bases from V and 5 from J, leaving 19 bases between them. This CDR3 has 13 residues. In DNA form, the CDR3 reads TGTGCCCCCCTCCGGAGGGGGCGACACGAGCAGTACTTC. It yields the protein CAPLRRGRHEQYF.

The chain has TRBV6-6 and TRBJ1-1; D might be TRBD1 (6 bases). The germline CDR1 and CDR2 sequences are MNHNY and SVGAGI (reference sequence). The CDR3 totals 14 residues. V was pared by 5 bases and J by 10 bases, with 20 bases between. DNA for the CDR3: TGTGCCAGCAGTCAAGGGGGGTCGTTGCCTGGAGCTTTCTTT. Its protein is CASSQGGSLPGAFF.

The chain joins TRBV7-2 to TRBJ2-5, with D perhaps TRBD2 (6 bases). Trimming removed 0 bases from V and 1 base from J, with 12 bases in between. Germline CDR1 SGHTA, CDR2 FQGNSA. This CDR3 has 16 amino acids. CDR3 sequence: CASSLAGGGGQETQYF. As DNA, the CDR3 is TGTGCCAGCAGCTTAGCGGGAGGTGGGGGCCAAGAGACCCAGTACTTC.